The sample holds one count of the clone carrying this T cell receptor beta chain. CDR1 SGHRS and CDR2 YFSETQ come from the germline V gene. CDR3 length: 13 amino acids. V gave up 4 bases and J gave up 3 bases, with 10 bases separating them. The record originates from a study of shared clonotypes between healthy human individuals. Measured with immunoSEQ multiplex PCR; TCRdb has only the in-frame clones, and not every one. In the table there are around 500,000 clones, around 80% of which are singletons. The chain links TRBV5-1 to TRBJ1-1; weak D call: TRBD1 (5 bases). Sequenced material: PBMCs. The sequence was obtained from a middle-aged woman in good health. Some clones in this sample may be carry-over from other donors' samples. As DNA, the CDR3 is TGCGCCAGCAGCGGGGCCCCGGACACTGAAGCTTTCTTT. The encoded protein is CASSGAPDTEAFF. The full variable domain, with the rest looked up from reference TRBV5-1 and TRBJ1-1, is KAGVTQTPRYLIKTRGQQVTLSCSPISGHRSVSWYQQTPGQGLQFLFEYFSETQRNKGNFPGRFSGRQFSNSRSEMNVSTLELGDSALYLCASSGAPDTEAFFGQGTRLTVV.